This TCR beta chain came from a study of blood T cell repertoires in COVID-19. Study details: Collection of acute and convalescent COVID-19 samples took place in the United States, Italy and Spain. The cDNA or gDNA used as material had been derived from T cells, B-cell-depleted T cells, or PBMCs.

Germline V gene sequence: CDR1 MNHEY, CDR2 SVGAGI. The length of the CDR3 is 16 residues. Trimming stripped 2 bases from V and 0 bases from J, with 11 bases between. As handled by the study authors: Amplifying reference gene primers gave estimates of nucleated cell counts. The table came from immunoSEQ multiplex PCR; TCRdb's copy has only in-frame clones and leaves some out. V, J and clone size derive from that table, while D and trimming were established from the DNA sequence. The sample consists of about 260,000 clones, 87% of them appearing once. Sequenced material: peripheral blood. The rearrangement joins TRBV6-5 to TRBJ1-3; D unresolved. The origin of this receptor is a woman in her 50s who had recovered from COVID-19. The CDR3 region is CASSYRSGSSGNTIYF. CDR3 nucleotide sequence: TGTGCCAGCAGTTACAGGAGTGGGAGCTCTGGAAACACCATATATTTT.